The 27 T cell receptor beta chains in this list originate from one sample, sequenced in a study of cytomegalovirus exposure and HLA in healthy donors. PCR primers comprised 60 Vbeta and 13 Jbeta primers. Data came from immunoSEQ multiplex PCR; TCRdb stores just in-frame clones and leaves some out. The sample includes 100,000 or so clones, about 81% of them seen just once. The source material was PBMCs. Every receptor here comes from a man aged 50 or older in good health and CMV-seronegative.

The chain is built from TRBV4-3 and TRBJ2-7; a weak D match, TRBD2 (5 bases). The CDR3 is made up of 15 amino acids. With 0 bases removed from V and 2 bases from J, the gap between germline ends came to 11 bases. Germline CDR1 reads LGHNA; CDR2 reads YSLEER. The CDR3 is CASSQEWQEAYEQYF. CDR3 DNA sequence: TGCGCCAGCAGCCAAGAATGGCAGGAGGCCTACGAGCAGTACTTC.

The chain joins TRBV7-2 to TRBJ2-2, with D possibly being TRBD1 (5 bases). Germline CDR1 reads SGHTA; CDR2 reads FQGNSA. The CDR3 is 14 amino acids. V was shortened by 2 bases and J by 4 bases, with 8 bases between the two germline ends. CDR3 loop: CASSLQGSTGELFF. In nucleotides, the CDR3 is TGTGCCAGCAGCTTACAGGGAAGCACCGGGGAGCTGTTTTTT.

The V and J genes are TRBV5-1 and TRBJ2-7, with 14 bases lining up with TRBD2. The germline gives CDR1 SGHRS, CDR2 YFSETQ. This CDR3 spans 17 amino acids. J was trimmed by 2 bases and V by 1 base; bases with no gene match: 5. CDR3 in DNA: TGCGCCAGCAGCTTGCGGACTAGCGGGAGGTTTACCTACGAGCAGTACTTC. This gives the protein CASSLRTSGRFTYEQYF.

The chain combines TRBV6-1 with TRBJ2-7; D unclear. The CDR3 totals 15 residues. The V end was cut by 1 base, the J end by 2 bases, with 12 bases between. Germline V lookup: CDR1 MNHNS, CDR2 SASEGT. The CDR3 region is CASSEGGPYPYEQYF. The CDR3 region has the DNA TGTGCCAGCAGTGAAGGAGGTCCTTACCCCTACGAGCAGTACTTC.

V gene TRBV7-3 combines with J gene TRBJ1-1; unclear D gene. Germline V lookup: CDR1 SGHTA, CDR2 FQGTGA. Deletions cut 5 bases from V and 4 bases from J, with 14 bases between. The CDR3 spans 14 residues. The CDR3 is CASSREGVGTEAFF. For the CDR3, the DNA is TGTGCCAGCAGCCGAGAGGGTGTAGGCACTGAAGCTTTCTTT.

The chain recombines TRBV7-9 with TRBJ1-2; D unresolved. There are 15 residues in the CDR3. Trimming removed 8 bases at V and 5 bases at J, with 21 bases between. Germline-derived CDR1 and CDR2 are SEHNR and FQNEAQ (reference sequence). CDR3 bases: TGTGCCAGCGCCCCTAGCTATCCGGGTGTGTATGGCTACACCTTC. This codes for CASAPSYPGVYGYTF.

The CDR3 nucleotides are TGCAGCGCCTACAGGGATGTTGGTGGCTACACCTTC. Amino acid sequence: CSAYRDVGGYTF. The chain has TRBV29-1 and TRBJ1-2, with D maybe TRBD1 (6 bases). The CDR3 sequence is 12 residues long. V was clipped by 7 bases and J by 7 bases, with 16 bases between them. The V gene's germline CDR1 is SQVTM and CDR2 ANQGSEA.

The chain has TRBV7-2 and TRBJ2-1, with 9 bases lining up with TRBD1. Germline-derived CDR1 and CDR2 are SGHTA and FQGNSA. This CDR3 comprises 16 residues. The ends lost 4 bases at V and 4 bases at J; junction bases unmatched: 8. CDR3 region: CASSYLGTGKYNEQFF. DNA for the CDR3: TGTGCCAGCAGCTACCTGGGGACAGGGAAATACAATGAGCAGTTCTTC.

In its sample, this clone was seen once. The V call is TRBV2, the J call TRBJ1-5; D uncertain. Germline CDR1 and CDR2: SNHLY and FYNNEI. The CDR3 length is 11 residues. V lost 4 bases to trimming and J lost 6 bases, with 4 bases between them. The CDR3, as DNA: TGTGCCAGCAGTGTCTCTCAGCCCCAGCATTTT. Its translation: CASSVSQPQHF.

This clone occurred a few times. The J gene is TRBJ1-2, the V gene TRBV5-1, with TRBD1 identical over 7 bases. Looked up from germline, CDR1 is SGHRS and CDR2 is YFSETQ. CDR3 length: 14 residues. V lost 4 bases to trimming and J lost 2 bases; unmatched junction nucleotides: 5. CDR3 in amino acids: CASSPRDRNYGYTF. Written as DNA, the CDR3 is TGCGCCAGCAGCCCTAGGGACAGAAACTATGGCTACACCTTC. The full variable domain, completed using reference TRBV5-1 and TRBJ1-2, is KAGVTQTPRYLIKTRGQQVTLSCSPISGHRSVSWYQQTPGQGLQFLFEYFSETQRNKGNFPGRFSGRQFSNSRSEMNVSTLELGDSALYLCASSPRDRNYGYTFGSGTRLTVV.

This clone was seen more than once but under ten times. The V call is TRBV6-4, the J call TRBJ1-5; TRBD1 agrees at 7 bases. The CDR3 is 14 residues long. The V gene end was trimmed by 5 bases and the J gene end by 7 bases; junction bases not matched to a gene: 8. CDR1 and CDR2 from the germline V gene are MRHNA and SNTAGT. For the CDR3, the DNA is TGTGCCAGCAGTCCAACAGGGGACGGACAGCCCCAGCATTTT. Its translation: CASSPTGDGQPQHF.

This clone was seen a few times. The CDR3 DNA follows: TGTGCCAGCTCACTCCAGGATAACAATGAGCAGTTCTTC. Its protein is CASSLQDNNEQFF. The chain joins TRBV18 to TRBJ2-1; no definite D call. Trimming took off 4 bases at V and 5 bases at J, with 9 bases between the two ends. The germline V gene encodes CDR1 KGHSH and CDR2 LQKENI. The CDR3 runs to 13 residues.

The chain has TRBV7-2 and TRBJ2-6, with 7 nucleotides matching TRBD2. V was pared by 4 bases and J by 1 base, with 7 bases of the junction left unmatched. This CDR3 contains 17 residues. Germline loops: CDR1 SGHTA, CDR2 FQGNSA. CDR3 sequence (DNA): TGTGCCAGCAGCTCCATTGGGGGAGGGTCTGGGGCCAACGTCCTGACTTTC. This encodes CASSSIGGGSGANVLTF. The complete variable domain, with remaining parts taken from reference TRBV7-2 and TRBJ2-6, reads GAGVSQSPSNKVTEKGKDVELRCDPISGHTALYWYRQSLGQGLEFLIYFQGNSAPDKSGLPSDRFSAERTGGSVSTLTIQRTQQEDSAVYLCASSSIGGGSGANVLTFGAGSRLTVL.

The chain links TRBV5-5 to TRBJ2-3; D is possibly TRBD2 (5 bases). Trimming cost V 4 bases and J 1 base, with 19 bases left between them. Germline-derived CDR1 and CDR2 are SGHKS and YYEKEE (reference sequence). CDR3 length equals 17 residues. The CDR3 region is CASSRRVVRSGTDTQYF. The CDR3 nucleotides read TGTGCCAGCAGCCGGCGGGTAGTCCGGTCGGGCACAGATACGCAGTATTTT. Filled out from reference TRBV5-5 and TRBJ2-3, the complete variable domain reads DAGVTQSPTHLIKTRGQQVTLRCSPISGHKSVSWYQQVLGQGPQFIFQYYEKEERGRGNFPDRFSARQFPNYSSELNVNALLLGDSALYLCASSRRVVRSGTDTQYFGPGTRLTVL.

The rearrangement joins TRBV7-8 to TRBJ1-4; tentative D call: TRBD1 (5 bases). The CDR3 covers 16 residues. Germline CDR1 is SGHVS and CDR2 is FQNEAQ. V lost 4 bases to trimming and J lost 1 base, with 13 bases between them. CDR3 residues: CASSYEGRRTNEKLFF. Written as DNA, the CDR3 is TGTGCCAGCAGCTATGAGGGGAGGAGAACTAATGAAAAACTGTTTTTT.

V is TRBV19 and J is TRBJ2-1; TRBD2 aligns across 9 bases. The CDR3 sequence is 15 residues long. Germline trimming cut 6 bases from V and 10 bases from J; bases unmatched to any gene: 13. Germline V lookup: CDR1 LNHDA, CDR2 SQIVND (reference sequence). DNA for the CDR3: TGTGCCAGTAGCGGCGGAGGGTTTAGCGGGAGCGAGCAGTTCTTC. Translating it yields CASSGGGFSGSEQFF. Full variable domain (outside the CDR3, taken from reference TRBV19 and TRBJ2-1): DGGITQSPKYLFRKEGQNVTLSCEQNLNHDAMYWYRQDPGQGLRLIYYSQIVNDFQKGDIAEGYSVSREKKESFPLTVTSAQKNPTAFYLCASSGGGFSGSEQFFGPGTRLTVL.

This chain uses TRBV4-1 with TRBJ1-1, with a weak D call TRBD1 (5 bases). In germline, CDR1 is MGHRA, CDR2 YSYEKL. CDR3 length equals 11 residues. V was pared by 4 bases and J by 9 bases, with 9 bases between. The CDR3 sequence: CASSLGAQAFF. The CDR3 DNA reads TGCGCCAGCAGCCTTGGGGCGCAAGCTTTCTTT.

This chain uses TRBV29-1 with TRBJ2-1, with 7 bases identical to TRBD1. Germline V gene lookup returns CDR1 SQVTM and CDR2 ANQGSEA. CDR3 size: 14 residues. V lost 8 bases and J lost 5; bases outside the gene matches: 12. The CDR3 spells CSLIQGLSDNEQFF. The CDR3 bases are TGCAGCTTAATACAGGGGCTGTCCGACAATGAGCAGTTCTTC.

This clone has a single count. This chain connects TRBV20-1 to TRBJ2-5, with TRBD1 as a possible D gene (5 bases). The CDR3 is 11 amino acids. Trimming shortened V by 4 bases and J by 7 bases, and 10 bases separated the two germline ends. Germline-derived CDR1 and CDR2 are DFQATT and SNEGSKA (reference sequence). The DNA for the CDR3 is TGCAGTGCTAATAAGGGGCGGACCCAGTACTTC. Its translation is CSANKGRTQYF.

The rearrangement uses TRBV6-5 and TRBJ1-2; 9 positions match TRBD1. The V and J ends lost 7 bases and 4 bases, in that order; junction bases with no gene match: 7. The CDR3 has 14 amino acids. Germline CDR1 reads MNHEY; CDR2 reads SVGAGI. As DNA, the CDR3 is TGTGCCAGCAAACGGGGACAGGGAGCCTATGGCTACACCTTC. It encodes CASKRGQGAYGYTF.

The J gene is TRBJ2-2, the V gene TRBV28; TRBD1 is a possible D gene (6 bases). Trimming cost V 5 bases and J 1 base, with 11 bases left between them. Germline V lookup: CDR1 MDHEN, CDR2 SYDVKM. The CDR3 loop spans 15 amino acids. The CDR3 sequence: CASSLQGLNTGELFF. For the CDR3, the DNA is TGTGCCAGCAGTCTCCAGGGGTTGAACACCGGGGAGCTGTTTTTT.

This rearrangement joins TRBV6-4 to TRBJ2-1, with 12 bases matching TRBD1. This CDR3 has 18 residues. After removal of 1 base from V and 2 bases from J, the junction contained 6 bases not matched to a gene. Per germline, CDR1 MRHNA and CDR2 SNTAGT. CDR3 loop: CASSDFFRDRGPYNEQFF. In nucleotides, the CDR3 is TGTGCCAGCAGTGACTTTTTCCGGGACAGGGGGCCCTACAATGAGCAGTTCTTC.

The chain links TRBV9 to TRBJ2-1, with D maybe TRBD1 (6 bases). Germline lookup yields CDR1 SGDLS and CDR2 YYNGEE. The V end was cut by 0 bases, the J end by 7 bases, with 23 bases between. The CDR3 is made up of 18 amino acids. The CDR3 DNA follows: TGTGCCAGCAGCGTAGATCAAGGCGGACAGATTGTTGGGAATGAGCAGTTCTTC. Its protein is CASSVDQGGQIVGNEQFF.

The count of this clone is one. This chain connects TRBV5-4 to TRBJ1-2; a weak D match, TRBD1 (6 bases). This CDR3 spans 15 amino acids. The ends were cut back, 3 bases at V and 1 base at J, with 13 bases in the middle. Germline CDR1 reads SGHNT; CDR2 reads YYREEE (reference sequence). The CDR3 bases are TGTGCCAGCAGCTCAGCGACAGGCGGTAACTATGGCTACACCTTC. Translated, it gives CASSSATGGNYGYTF. Complete variable domain (other parts from reference TRBV5-4 and TRBJ1-2): ETGVTQSPTHLIKTRGQQVTLRCSSQSGHNTVSWYQQALGQGPQFIFQYYREEENGRGNFPPRFSGLQFPNYSSELNVNALELDDSALYLCASSSATGGNYGYTFGSGTRLTVV.

V is TRBV19 and J is TRBJ2-7, with D tentatively TRBD1 (6 bases). CDR1 is LNHDA, CDR2 SQIVND, per germline (reference sequence). The CDR3 has 15 amino acids. V was trimmed by 6 bases and J by 0 bases, leaving 15 bases between them. Written as DNA, the CDR3 is TGTGCCAGTAGCCCCACCACAGGGAACTCCTACGAGCAGTACTTC. Translated: CASSPTTGNSYEQYF.

This chain links TRBV6-1 with TRBJ2-1; 8 nucleotides align to TRBD2. J gave up 4 bases and V 4 bases, and 6 bases lay outside the gene matches. CDR1 is MNHNS, CDR2 SASEGT, per germline. The length of the CDR3 is 15 residues. The CDR3 DNA reads TGTGCCAGCAGTGGTGGGCTAGCGGGTTACAATGAGCAGTTCTTC. It encodes CASSGGLAGYNEQFF.

The chain recombines TRBV15 with TRBJ2-1; a possible D gene is TRBD2 (6 bases). Germline V gene sequence: CDR1 LNHNV, CDR2 YYDKDF (reference sequence). V was pared by 8 bases and J by 6 bases, with 8 bases between. The CDR3 extends over 11 amino acids. The CDR3 DNA follows: TGTGCCACCGGCGGGGTCAATGAGCAGTTCTTC. Protein sequence: CATGGVNEQFF.